A selection of T cell receptor beta chains follows, all from one sample in a study of blood T cell repertoires in COVID-19. Sequencing was performed with immunoSEQ multiplex PCR; in TCRdb, only in-frame clones are kept and a portion is missing. The repertoire holds around 400,000 clones, with approximately 89% as singletons. The specimen sequenced was PBMCs or T cells enriched from blood (not recorded which). The origin of the receptors is a woman in her thirties or forties who had been exposed to COVID-19. CDR3s include the opening cysteine and the closing phenylalanine or tryptophan. The order of the fields is J gene, D gene, V gene, clone size, CDR3 DNA, CDR3 protein. A D gene is named only where the DNA matches it firmly. Clone size is shown for a subset of rows, as once, few, many or a class of expanded clone.

>TRBJ2-2|TRBD1|TRBV29-1|few
TGCAGCGTGACAAGGGGGCGGAACACCGGGGAGCTGTTTTTT
CSVTRGRNTGELFF
>TRBJ2-1|TRBD2|TRBV9|NA
TGTGCCAGCAGCCCCCCGGTAGAAGCGGGAGTGAAGTTCTTC
CASSPPVEAGVKFF
>TRBJ2-7|TRBD2|TRBV12-3/TRBV12-4|NA
TGTGCCAGCAGTCTGAGCGGGAGGCAGCAGTACTTC
CASSLSGRQQYF
>TRBJ1-1|NA|TRBV5-1|few
TGCGCCAGCAGCTTGACCGCAGTAAACACTGAAGCTTTCTTT
CASSLTAVNTEAFF
>TRBJ1-6|NA|TRBV6-5|NA
TGTGCCAGCAGCCAAACAGGATTTAATTCACCCCTCCACTTT
CASSQTGFNSPLHF
>TRBJ2-2|TRBD1|TRBV5-1|NA
TGCGCCAGCAGCTTAACAGGGGTAACCGGGGAGCTGTTTTTT
CASSLTGVTGELFF
>TRBJ1-6|NA|TRBV21-1|NA
TGTGCCAGCAGGACAGAGCGGGAATGGAATTCACCCCTCCACTTT
CASRTEREWNSPLHF
>TRBJ1-1|NA|TRBV27|NA
TGTGCCAGCAGTTTACCCGGTCTGAACACTGAAGCTTTCTTT
CASSLPGLNTEAFF
>TRBJ1-5|TRBD1|TRBV7-2|NA
TGTGCCAGCAGCTCGCAGACAGGGGGATTGGGGCCCCAGCATTTT
CASSSQTGGLGPQHF
>TRBJ1-5|NA|TRBV7-2|NA
TGTGCCAGCAGCTTAGTTGCCCAGGTCATGCAGCCCCAGCATTTT
CASSLVAQVMQPQHF
>TRBJ2-7|NA|TRBV10-3|once
TGTGCCATCCGCCTCGGGGAGAGCTCCTACGAGCAGTACTTC
CAIRLGESSYEQYF
>TRBJ2-7|NA|TRBV28|once
TGTGCCAGCAGTTCCCCTGGGAGGGGGTCCTCCTACGAGCAGTACTTC
CASSSPGRGSSYEQYF
>TRBJ1-1|NA|TRBV5-1|NA
TGCGCCAGCAGCTTCACAGGCCTCCCCCCAGCTTTCTTT
CASSFTGLPPAFF
>TRBJ2-3|NA|TRBV30|NA
TGTGCCTGGACCGTTGTCCCCAGCACAGATACGCAGTATTTT
CAWTVVPSTDTQYF
>TRBJ1-2|TRBD1|TRBV7-9|NA
TGTGCCAGCAGCCCATACGGGACAGACTATGGCTACACCTTC
CASSPYGTDYGYTF
>TRBJ2-1|TRBD2|TRBV10-3|NA
TGTGCCATCAGTTCCCCCCTAGCGGACAATGAGCAGTTCTTC
CAISSPLADNEQFF
>TRBJ2-5|TRBD1|TRBV18|NA
TGTGCCAGCTCACCAACGGGACAGCCACAAGAGACCCAGTACTTC
CASSPTGQPQETQYF
>TRBJ2-1|NA|TRBV27|NA
TGTGCCAGCAGGGAGACTTTTCTGCCCCTGGGTGAGCAGTTCTTC
CASRETFLPLGEQFF
>TRBJ2-7|NA|TRBV11-1|NA
TGTGCCAGCAGCTCCGGGACACACTTTGCGGCCGAGCAGTACTTC
CASSSGTHFAAEQYF
>TRBJ1-5|NA|TRBV19|NA
TGTGCCAGTAGTATAGATGGAACGGGGTTATGGCAGCCCCAGCATTTT
CASSIDGTGLWQPQHF
>TRBJ1-1|NA|TRBV11-2|NA
TGTGCCAGCAGCTTAATTCTATCCAGGGGCCCGGGCACTGAAGCTTTCTTT
CASSLILSRGPGTEAFF
>TRBJ1-5|NA|TRBV27|NA
TGTGCCAGCAGTTTCAACAATCAGCCCCAGCATTTT
CASSFNNQPQHF
>TRBJ2-7|NA|TRBV30|NA
TGTGCCTGGAGTCGACAGGCCTACGAGCAGTACTTC
CAWSRQAYEQYF
>TRBJ1-2|TRBD1|TRBV29-1|once
TGCAGCGTTGTAAAACTGACGGGGACAGGGTCCCATGGCTACACCTTC
CSVVKLTGTGSHGYTF
>TRBJ2-2|NA|TRBV10-2|NA
TGCGCCAGCAGTGACCCCCAGGGCAGGGGTCCTTCCGGGGAGCTGTTTTTT
CASSDPQGRGPSGELFF
>TRBJ2-3|TRBD1|TRBV7-8|NA
TGTGCCAGCAGCCCCAGGGGGCTCCTGAGCACAGATACGCAGTATTTT
CASSPRGLLSTDTQYF
>TRBJ1-1|NA|TRBV10-3|NA
TGTGCCATCGCAGGCTCAACAAGGAACACTGAAGCTTTCTTT
CAIAGSTRNTEAFF
>TRBJ1-5|TRBD1|TRBV6-5|NA
TGTGCCAGCAGCGCAACCGGGACAGGGGGTCAGCCCCAGCATTTT
CASSATGTGGQPQHF
>TRBJ2-3|NA|TRBV4-2|NA
TGTGCCAGCAGCCAAGCGGCTCAAATAGGGGCAGATACGCAGTATTTT
CASSQAAQIGADTQYF